The table lists the clone carrying this T cell receptor (beta chain) with a few counts. No antigen is known for it. Germline CDR1 reads SQVTM; CDR2 reads ANQGSEA. The CDR3 totals 14 residues. Trimming removed 7 bases from V and 4 bases from J; junction bases left unmatched: 8. Each CDR3 protein gets one entry after TCRdb re-called the reads with MiXCR. The table has around 900,000 distinct CDR3 sequences, about a third seen once; the top ten hold 10% to 15%. This entry comes from a study of T cell repertoires in cytomegalovirus infection. Study findings and constraints: HLA-C-restricted CMV clonotypes gave the most frequent clonotype in two of eight donors.

V and J are TRBV29-1 and TRBJ1-2; TRBD1 agrees at 11 bases. This sequence originates from a human donor in good health (CMV status not recorded). Some clones in this sample may be carry-over from other donors' samples. The sequenced sample was cultured CD8+ T cells from PBMCs, obtained from culture after CMV antigen stimulation. The CDR3 loop is CSEIGQGAIYGYTF. CDR3 DNA sequence: TGCAGCGAGATTGGACAGGGGGCAATCTATGGCTACACCTTC.